Presented here are 23 T cell receptor beta chains from one specimen sequenced in a study of cytomegalovirus exposure and HLA in healthy donors. The PCR ran on 60 Vbeta and 13 Jbeta primers. Generated by immunoSEQ multiplex PCR, the TCRdb table keeps only in-frame clones and is missing some. This sample carries about 150,000 clones, around four fifths of them seen once, and the ten largest clones take around 1.5%. Sequencing used PBMCs. The origin of the receptors is a woman in her 30s in good health and CMV-seronegative.

This clone was detected only a few times. This chain connects TRBV7-2 to TRBJ1-1; no reliable D call. CDR1 is SGHTA, CDR2 FQGNSA, per germline. The CDR3 runs to 13 residues. The germline V and J ends were trimmed by 1 base and 3 bases, with 6 bases remaining between them. The CDR3 region has the DNA TGTGCCAGCAGCTTAGTAACAGACACTGAAGCTTTCTTT. Translated: CASSLVTDTEAFF.

This chain uses TRBV5-1 with TRBJ2-5; 11 bases align to TRBD2. The V segment lost 4 bases and the J segment 4 bases; nucleotides outside the gene matches: 3. This CDR3 has 14 amino acids. Germline CDR1 and CDR2: SGHRS and YFSETQ. The CDR3 nucleotides are TGCGCCAGCAGCCCGGGGACTAGCGGAGAGACCCAGTACTTC. Translating gives CASSPGTSGETQYF.

The chain joins TRBV7-2 to TRBJ2-7, with a possible D match to TRBD2 (6 bases). Trimming stripped 5 bases from V and 1 base from J, with 18 bases between. The CDR3 is 16 residues long. CDR1 SGHTA and CDR2 FQGNSA come from the germline V gene. This CDR3 reads CASSAGRTLSSYEQYF. The CDR3 nucleotides read TGTGCCAGCAGCGCGGGGCGGACTCTCTCTTCCTACGAGCAGTACTTC.

This rearrangement joins TRBV9 to TRBJ2-5, with TRBD2 matching over 8 bases. Trimming at V came to 1 base and at J to 4 bases, leaving 9 bases not matched to a gene. CDR3 length: 16 amino acids. Germline-derived CDR1 and CDR2 are SGDLS and YYNGEE. The CDR3 spells CASSVSPSGGRETQYF. DNA of the CDR3: TGTGCCAGCAGCGTATCCCCTTCGGGGGGGCGAGAGACCCAGTACTTC.

V is TRBV28 and J is TRBJ2-1, with D unclear. The V and J ends lost 2 bases and 6 bases respectively, with 8 bases between them. Germline CDR1 reads MDHEN; CDR2 reads SYDVKM. The CDR3 contains 13 residues. The CDR3 region is CASSLGFGNEQFF. The CDR3 DNA reads TGTGCCAGCAGTTTAGGTTTCGGCAATGAGCAGTTCTTC.

The chain has TRBV11-2 and TRBJ1-2, with 7 positions matching TRBD1. Losses at the gene ends were 1 base for V and 7 bases for J; bases not matched to a gene: 6. This CDR3 is 14 amino acids long. CDR1 and CDR2 from the germline V gene are SGHAT and FQNNGV. This chain's CDR3 is CASSLGGTGAGYTF. CDR3 coding DNA: TGTGCCAGCAGCTTAGGGGGAACAGGGGCTGGCTACACCTTC.

The CDR3 loop reads CASSFAGRTEAFF. Here the CDR3 DNA reads TGTGCCAGCAGTTTTGCAGGGAGGACTGAAGCTTTCTTT. This rearrangement joins TRBV27 to TRBJ1-1, with a tentative D call TRBD1 (5 bases). Germline assignment: CDR1 MNHEY and CDR2 SMNVEV (reference sequence). The ends were cut back, 3 bases at V and 5 bases at J, with 10 bases in the middle. The CDR3 extends over 13 amino acids.

The chain has TRBV6-6 and TRBJ2-3; weak D call: TRBD2 (6 bases). CDR1 is MNHNY, CDR2 SVGAGI, per germline (reference sequence). Trimming took 1 base from V and 3 from J, leaving 8 bases between them. CDR3 length: 14 residues. CDR3 DNA: TGTGCCAGCAGTTACTACGGGGGAACAGATACGCAGTATTTT. Encoded protein: CASSYYGGTDTQYF.

V is TRBV6-4 and J is TRBJ2-3; 12 nucleotides align to TRBD2. CDR1 and CDR2 (germline): MRHNA, SNTAGT. The CDR3 is 15 residues long. J lost 5 bases, V lost 5 bases, and 5 bases had no gene match. The chain's CDR3 is CASSRTSGEQDTQYF. The CDR3 DNA is TGTGCCAGCAGTAGGACTAGCGGGGAGCAAGATACGCAGTATTTT.

This sequence joins TRBV6-5 and TRBJ1-1; a weak D match, TRBD1 (6 bases). The CDR3 has 14 amino acids. Trimming left V 5 bases short and J 11 bases short, with 21 bases between. CDR1 is MNHEY, CDR2 SVGAGI, per germline. CDR3: CASSGQGLGDLAFF. The DNA of the CDR3 is TGTGCCAGCAGTGGTCAGGGGTTGGGGGATTTGGCTTTCTTT.

In its sample, this clone was seen a few times. One end of the junction varies from germline; a read error may be responsible. Additional DNA sequences in this sample encode the identical CDR3. The J gene is TRBJ2-7, the V gene TRBV7-8; D unresolved. This CDR3 is 13 amino acids long. CDR1 is SGHVS and CDR2 is FQNEAQ in the germline V gene. CDR3 in DNA: TGTTCCAGCAAGGAAAAGCAGGCATACGAGCAGTACTTC. Residues: CSSKEKQAYEQYF.

This clone was seen more than once but under ten times. The chain joins TRBV6-6 to TRBJ2-7, with a weak D call TRBD1 (5 bases). This CDR3 region has 12 residues. Trimming removed 5 bases from V and 5 bases from J, with 10 bases in between. CDR1 is MNHNY and CDR2 is SVGAGI in the germline V gene (reference sequence). The CDR3 spells CASSPQGNEQYF. The CDR3 nucleotides read TGTGCCAGCAGTCCCCAGGGAAACGAGCAGTACTTC.

This clone was counted once. The genes are TRBV11-3 and TRBJ2-7; D uncertain. Germline values: CDR1 SGHNT, CDR2 YENEEA. This CDR3 is built from 15 residues. V lost 5 bases to trimming and J lost 5 bases, with 19 bases between them. The CDR3 loop reads CASSLNRHVQHEQYF. CDR3 nucleotides: TGTGCCAGCAGCCTAAACCGACATGTTCAACACGAGCAGTACTTC.

This clone was seen only once. The rearrangement uses TRBV4-1 and TRBJ2-1; TRBD1 agrees at 9 bases. Germline V gene lookup returns CDR1 MGHRA and CDR2 YSYEKL. J was trimmed by 6 bases and V by 5 bases; bases with no gene match: 8. This CDR3 is built from 15 residues. The CDR3 nucleotides read TGCGCCAGCAGCTCGGGACAGGGAATCATCAATGAGCAGTTCTTC. It encodes CASSSGQGIINEQFF.

A single count supports this clone. V is TRBV30 and J is TRBJ2-2; D is perhaps TRBD2 (7 bases). The CDR3 spans 16 residues. V was cut by 1 base and J by 4 bases, with 16 bases left in between. Germline V gene sequence: CDR1 GTSNPN, CDR2 SVGIG (reference sequence). This chain's CDR3 is CAWSGIGGAVTGELFF. The CDR3 region has the DNA TGTGCCTGGAGTGGAATAGGGGGGGCCGTCACCGGGGAGCTGTTTTTT.

CDR3 sequence: CASSFFTGTEAFF. The CDR3 DNA reads as TGTGCCAGCAGCTTTTTTACGGGCACTGAAGCTTTCTTT. The chain is built from TRBV7-9 and TRBJ1-1; D is ambiguous. The V gene lost 3 bases and the J gene lost 4 bases, with 9 bases spanning the gap. The germline V gene encodes CDR1 SEHNR and CDR2 FQNEAQ (reference sequence). The CDR3 runs to 13 residues.

This clone was found once. V usage is TRBV2 and J usage is TRBJ2-1, with TRBD1 matching 7 bases. Germline assignment: CDR1 SNHLY and CDR2 FYNNEI. The V gene end was trimmed by 3 bases and the J gene end by 8 bases; junction bases not matched to a gene: 13. This CDR3 contains 16 residues. CDR3 residues: CASSDITGQRWDEQFF. The CDR3 bases are TGTGCCAGCAGTGACATCACGGGACAGCGATGGGATGAGCAGTTCTTC. The variable domain in full, completed from reference TRBV2 and TRBJ2-1, reads EPEVTQTPSHQVTQMGQEVILRCVPISNHLYFYWYRQILGQKVEFLVSFYNNEISEKSEIFDDQFSVERPDGSNFTLKIRSTKLEDSAMYFCASSDITGQRWDEQFFGPGTRLTVL.

This clone was observed a few times. The rearrangement uses TRBV5-4 and TRBJ2-7; 9 bases agree with TRBD1. CDR3 size: 14 residues. V lost 3 bases, J lost 3 bases, and 4 bases stayed unmatched. From germline, CDR1 is SGHNT and CDR2 YYREEE (reference sequence). In nucleotides, the CDR3 is TGTGCCAGCAGCTCCGGGACAGGGAACTACGAGCAGTACTTC. Its protein product is CASSSGTGNYEQYF. The variable domain in full, with the rest retrieved from reference TRBV5-4 and TRBJ2-7, is ETGVTQSPTHLIKTRGQQVTLRCSSQSGHNTVSWYQQALGQGPQFIFQYYREEENGRGNFPPRFSGLQFPNYSSELNVNALELDDSALYLCASSSGTGNYEQYFGPGTRLTVT.

The chain has TRBV15 and TRBJ2-3; 14 nucleotides line up with TRBD2. With 5 bases clipped from V and 3 bases from J, the junction kept 4 bases outside the gene matches. CDR1 is LNHNV, CDR2 YYDKDF, per germline (reference sequence). The length of the CDR3 is 16 residues. Written as DNA, the CDR3 is TGTGCCACCAGCCGGGGACTAGCGGGGGCGACAGATACGCAGTATTTT. This sequence encodes CATSRGLAGATDTQYF.

This rearrangement joins TRBV2 to TRBJ1-1; maybe TRBD1 (6 bases). Trimming shortened V by 11 bases and J by 2 bases, and 18 bases separated the two germline ends. Germline V gene data show CDR1 as SNHLY and CDR2 as FYNNEI. This CDR3 has 14 residues. CDR3 DNA: TGTGCCTCCCAGGGGACCAGGTTTAACACTGAAGCTTTCTTT. Translation gives CASQGTRFNTEAFF.

CDR3 in amino acids: CASSGPTSKNSDTQYF. The CDR3 DNA reads TGTGCCAGTAGCGGACCGACTAGCAAAAACAGTGATACGCAGTATTTT. This chain connects TRBV19 to TRBJ2-3; 7 bases map to TRBD2. The germline V gene has CDR1 LNHDA and CDR2 SQIVND (reference sequence). With V trimmed by 6 bases and J by 6 bases, 15 bases remained unmatched. The CDR3 contains 16 residues. Based on the CDR3 plus reference TRBV19 and TRBJ2-3, the full variable domain is DGGITQSPKYLFRKEGQNVTLSCEQNLNHDAMYWYRQDPGQGLRLIYYSQIVNDFQKGDIAEGYSVSREKKESFPLTVTSAQKNPTAFYLCASSGPTSKNSDTQYFGPGTRLTVL.

The gene calls are TRBV27 and TRBJ2-2; 7 bases agree with TRBD1. The CDR3 extends over 14 amino acids. The V gene end was trimmed by 4 bases and the J gene end by 1 base; junction bases not matched to a gene: 0. The V gene's germline CDR1 is MNHEY and CDR2 SMNVEV (reference sequence). CDR3 sequence (DNA): TGTGCCAGCAGTTGGGACAGGAACACCGGGGAGCTGTTTTTT. Amino acids: CASSWDRNTGELFF.

This clone came up once. The chain couples TRBV18 to TRBJ1-2; D remains ambiguous. V lost 3 bases, J lost 2 bases, and 7 bases lay in between. Germline CDR1 is KGHSH and CDR2 is LQKENI. The CDR3 has 13 amino acids. The CDR3 loop reads CASSPVANYGYTF. CDR3 nucleotide sequence: TGTGCCAGCTCACCCGTAGCCAACTATGGCTACACCTTC.